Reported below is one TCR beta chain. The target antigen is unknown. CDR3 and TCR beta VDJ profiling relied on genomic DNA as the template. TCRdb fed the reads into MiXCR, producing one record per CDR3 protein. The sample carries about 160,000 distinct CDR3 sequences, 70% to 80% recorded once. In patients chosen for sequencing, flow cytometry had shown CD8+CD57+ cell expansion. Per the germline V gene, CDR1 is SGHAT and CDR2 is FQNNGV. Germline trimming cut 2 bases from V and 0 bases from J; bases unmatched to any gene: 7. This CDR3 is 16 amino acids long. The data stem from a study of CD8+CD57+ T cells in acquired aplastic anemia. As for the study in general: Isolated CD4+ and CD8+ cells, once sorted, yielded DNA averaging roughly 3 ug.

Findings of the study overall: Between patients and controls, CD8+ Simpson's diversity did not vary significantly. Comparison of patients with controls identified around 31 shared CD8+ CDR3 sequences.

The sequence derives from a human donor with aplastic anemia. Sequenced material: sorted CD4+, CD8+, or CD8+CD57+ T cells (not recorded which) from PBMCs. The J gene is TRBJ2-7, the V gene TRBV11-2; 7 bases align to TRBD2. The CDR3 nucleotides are TGTGCCAGCAGCTTACGGGGGGTCCGTTCCTCCTACGAGCAGTACTTC. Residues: CASSLRGVRSSYEQYF. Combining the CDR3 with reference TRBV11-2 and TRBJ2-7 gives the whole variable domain EAGVAQSPRYKIIEKRQSVAFWCNPISGHATLYWYQQILGQGPKLLIQFQNNGVVDDSQLPKDRFSAERLKGVDSTLKIQPAKLEDSAVYLCASSLRGVRSSYEQYFGPGTRLTVT.